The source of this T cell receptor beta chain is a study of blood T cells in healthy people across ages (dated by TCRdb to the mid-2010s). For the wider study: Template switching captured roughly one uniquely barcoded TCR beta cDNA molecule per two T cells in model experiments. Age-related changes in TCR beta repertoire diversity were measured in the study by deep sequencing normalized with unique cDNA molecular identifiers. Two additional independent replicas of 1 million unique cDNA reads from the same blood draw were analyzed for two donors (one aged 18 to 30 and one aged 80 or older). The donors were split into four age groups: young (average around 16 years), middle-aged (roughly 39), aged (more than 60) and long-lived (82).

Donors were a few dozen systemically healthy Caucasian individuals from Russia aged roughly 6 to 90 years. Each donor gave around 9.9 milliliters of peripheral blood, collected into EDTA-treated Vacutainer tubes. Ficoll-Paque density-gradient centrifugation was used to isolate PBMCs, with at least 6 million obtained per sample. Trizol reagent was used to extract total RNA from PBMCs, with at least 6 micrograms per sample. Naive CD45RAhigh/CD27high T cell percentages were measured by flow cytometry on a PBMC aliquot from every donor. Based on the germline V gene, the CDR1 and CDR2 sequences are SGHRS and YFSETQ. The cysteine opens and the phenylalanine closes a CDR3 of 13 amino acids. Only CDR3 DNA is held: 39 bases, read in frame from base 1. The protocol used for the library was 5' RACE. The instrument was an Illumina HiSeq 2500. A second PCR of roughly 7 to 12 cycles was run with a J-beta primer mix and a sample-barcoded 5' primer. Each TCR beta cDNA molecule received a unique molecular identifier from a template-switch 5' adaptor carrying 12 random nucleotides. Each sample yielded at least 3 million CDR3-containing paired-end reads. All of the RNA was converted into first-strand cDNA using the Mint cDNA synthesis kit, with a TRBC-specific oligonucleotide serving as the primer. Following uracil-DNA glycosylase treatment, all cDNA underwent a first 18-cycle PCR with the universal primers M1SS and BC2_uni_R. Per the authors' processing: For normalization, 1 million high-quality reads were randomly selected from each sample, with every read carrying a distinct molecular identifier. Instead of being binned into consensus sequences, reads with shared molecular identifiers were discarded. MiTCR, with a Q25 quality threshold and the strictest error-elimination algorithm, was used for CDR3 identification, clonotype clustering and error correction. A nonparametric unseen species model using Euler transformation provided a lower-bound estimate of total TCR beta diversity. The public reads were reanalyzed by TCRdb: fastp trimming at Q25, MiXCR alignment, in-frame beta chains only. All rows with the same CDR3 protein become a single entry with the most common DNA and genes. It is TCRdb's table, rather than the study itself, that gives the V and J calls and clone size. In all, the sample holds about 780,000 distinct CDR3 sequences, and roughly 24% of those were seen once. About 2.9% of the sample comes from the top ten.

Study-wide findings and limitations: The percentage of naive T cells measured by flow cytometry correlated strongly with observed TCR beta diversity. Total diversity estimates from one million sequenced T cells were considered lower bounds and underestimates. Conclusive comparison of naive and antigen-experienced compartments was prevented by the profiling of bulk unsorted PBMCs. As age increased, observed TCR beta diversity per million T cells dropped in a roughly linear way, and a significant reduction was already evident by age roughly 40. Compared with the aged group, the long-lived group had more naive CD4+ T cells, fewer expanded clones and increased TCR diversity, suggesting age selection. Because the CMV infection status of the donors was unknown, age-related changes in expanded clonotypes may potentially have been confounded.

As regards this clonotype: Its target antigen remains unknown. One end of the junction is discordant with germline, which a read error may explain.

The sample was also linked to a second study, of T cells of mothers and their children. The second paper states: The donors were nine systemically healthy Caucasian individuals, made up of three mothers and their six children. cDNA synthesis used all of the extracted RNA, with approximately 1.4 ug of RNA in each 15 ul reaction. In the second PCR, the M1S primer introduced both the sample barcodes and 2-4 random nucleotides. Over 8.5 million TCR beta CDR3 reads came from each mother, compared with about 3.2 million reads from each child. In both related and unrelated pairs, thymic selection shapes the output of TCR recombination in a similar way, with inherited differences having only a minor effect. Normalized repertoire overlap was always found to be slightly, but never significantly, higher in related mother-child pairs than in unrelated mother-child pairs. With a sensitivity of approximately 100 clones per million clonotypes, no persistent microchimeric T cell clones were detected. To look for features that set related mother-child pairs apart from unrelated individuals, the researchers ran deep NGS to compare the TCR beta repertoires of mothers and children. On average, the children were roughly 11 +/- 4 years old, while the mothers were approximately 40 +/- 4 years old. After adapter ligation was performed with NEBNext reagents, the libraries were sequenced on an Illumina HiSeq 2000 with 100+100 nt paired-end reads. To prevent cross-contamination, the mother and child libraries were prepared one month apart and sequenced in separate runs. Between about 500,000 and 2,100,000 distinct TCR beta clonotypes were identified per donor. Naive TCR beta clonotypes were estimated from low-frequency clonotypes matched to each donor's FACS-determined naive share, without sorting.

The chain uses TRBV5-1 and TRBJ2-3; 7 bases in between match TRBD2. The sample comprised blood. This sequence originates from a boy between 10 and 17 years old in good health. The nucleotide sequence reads TGCGCTAGCAGCTTGGCTAGCGGCGCCCCTCAGTATTTT. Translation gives CASSLASGAPQYF.